Presented here are 29 T cell receptor beta chains from one specimen sequenced in a study of blood T cell repertoires in COVID-19. Libraries were prepared by immunoSEQ multiplex PCR; TCRdb keeps only in-frame clonotypes and omits some of them. Altogether approximately 27,000 clones are present, about 94% being singletons, with the ten largest covering 3.5% to 5%. Sequencing input: peripheral blood. All receptors derive from a human donor with active COVID-19. The donor label of this sample is uncertain.

The chain combines TRBV6-4 with TRBJ1-2, with D possibly being TRBD1 (5 bases). CDR3 length: 13 residues. V shed 4 bases and J shed 4 bases, with 10 bases lying between them. CDR1 and CDR2 from the germline V gene are MRHNA and SNTAGT. CDR3 protein: CASSAQGTYGYTF. The CDR3 region has the DNA TGTGCCAGCAGTGCCCAGGGTACCTATGGCTACACCTTC.

The chain employs TRBV12-3 or TRBV12-4 and TRBJ2-1; D unresolved. This CDR3 contains 13 residues. Trimming took 5 bases from V and 6 from J, leaving 11 bases between them. CDR3 residues: CASSPSVFNEQFF. CDR3 nucleotides: TGTGCCAGCAGTCCCAGTGTTTTCAATGAGCAGTTCTTC.

This clone was seen only once. The chain combines TRBV6-5 with TRBJ2-1, with TRBD1 as a possible D gene (5 bases). The CDR3 is 11 amino acids. V was pared by 5 bases and J by 9 bases, with 8 bases between. The germline V gene encodes CDR1 MNHEY and CDR2 SVGAGI. This CDR3 is CASSRQGEQFF. For the CDR3, the DNA is TGTGCCAGCAGTCGGCAGGGTGAGCAGTTCTTC.

The J gene is TRBJ2-2, the V gene TRBV4-3; D gene uncertain. Deletions cut 1 base from V and 5 bases from J, with 8 bases between. In germline, CDR1 is LGHNA, CDR2 YSLEER. The CDR3 is made up of 14 amino acids. The CDR3 is CASSQAPSTGELFF. Written as DNA, the CDR3 is TGCGCCAGCAGCCAAGCCCCCAGTACCGGGGAGCTGTTTTTT.

The chain links TRBV3-1 (or the pseudogene TRBV3-2) to TRBJ2-2; D is ambiguous. This CDR3 contains 15 residues. The germline CDR1 and CDR2 sequences are LGHDT and YNNKEL (reference sequence). The germline V and J ends were trimmed by 4 bases and 4 bases, with 13 bases remaining between them. CDR3 DNA: TGTGCCAGCAGCCCGGTAGCCTCTTCCACCGGGGAGCTGTTTTTT. Translating it yields CASSPVASSTGELFF.

The chain joins TRBV30 to TRBJ1-1, with a possible D match to TRBD1 (6 bases). The germline V and J ends were trimmed by 4 bases and 0 bases, with 9 bases remaining between them. Germline CDR1 is GTSNPN and CDR2 is SVGIG (reference sequence). The CDR3 runs 13 residues. The CDR3 DNA reads as TGTGCCTGGAACCACAGGGTGAACACTGAAGCTTTCTTT. As protein: CAWNHRVNTEAFF.

The V gene is TRBV30, the J gene TRBJ2-7, with a weak D call TRBD1 (6 bases). This CDR3 has 15 amino acids. Deletions cut 1 base from V and 0 bases from J, with 13 bases between. Germline lookup yields CDR1 GTSNPN and CDR2 SVGIG (reference sequence). CDR3 amino acids: CAWSGFTGPSYEQYF. The CDR3 DNA is TGTGCCTGGAGTGGGTTTACAGGGCCCTCCTACGAGCAGTACTTC.

This sequence joins TRBV12-3 or TRBV12-4 and TRBJ2-2; the D gene is possibly TRBD1 (5 bases). The V and J ends lost 4 bases and 10 bases respectively, with 13 bases between them. The CDR3 has 13 residues. DNA of the CDR3: TGTGCCAGCAGTTGGACCCTAGGGGAGGAGCTGTTTTTT. Its protein is CASSWTLGEELFF.

The gene calls are TRBV20-1 and TRBJ2-1; 12 bases map to TRBD1. Germline V gives CDR1 DFQATT, CDR2 SNEGSKA (reference sequence). The CDR3 is 16 residues long. Unmatched junction bases numbered 9, after V lost 3 bases and J lost 6 bases. The DNA of the CDR3 is TGCAGTGCTAGTGGGACAGGGGGCTTGGGGCCCAATGAGCAGTTCTTC. It is translated as CSASGTGGLGPNEQFF.

In regard to this clone: One end of the junction does not line up with germline, which may come from a read error. The chain is built from TRBV2 and TRBJ1-3; no clear D gene. Germline CDR1 and CDR2: SNHLY and FYNNEI. The CDR3 is made up of 12 amino acids. CDR3 sequence (DNA): TGTGCCTCCCGGGAGGGTGGATACACCATATATTTT. It yields the protein CASREGGYTIYF.

For the CDR3, the DNA is TGCGCCAGCAGCGTTCTTTGGACAGGGGAACACGAGCAGTACTTC. It is translated as CASSVLWTGEHEQYF. The chain is built from TRBV10-2 and TRBJ2-7, with 9 bases identical to TRBD1. After removal of 6 bases from V and 5 bases from J, the junction contained 11 bases not matched to a gene. The CDR3 length is 15 residues. Germline V lookup: CDR1 WSHSY, CDR2 SAAADI.

This clone was counted a single time. This rearrangement joins TRBV4-2 to TRBJ2-7; 11 nucleotides match TRBD2. Trimming cost V 3 bases and J 3 bases; bases outside gene matches: 13. This CDR3 has 18 residues. The germline CDR1 and CDR2 sequences are LGHNA and YNFKEQ. CDR3 nucleotide sequence: TGTGCCAGCAGCCAGTTGACTAGCGGGATGGCTCTTGGCTACGAGCAGTACTTC. Translating it yields CASSQLTSGMALGYEQYF.

The gene calls are TRBV2 and TRBJ2-6, with TRBD1 identical over 8 bases. V gave up 6 bases and J gave up 3 bases; unmatched junction bases: 1. CDR1 is SNHLY and CDR2 is FYNNEI in the germline V gene. The CDR3 is 14 amino acids. This CDR3 reads CASRDRDGANVLTF. The DNA of the CDR3 is TGTGCCAGCAGGGACAGGGATGGGGCCAACGTCCTGACTTTC.

The rearrangement uses TRBV27 and TRBJ1-5; 10 positions match TRBD1. Germline V gives CDR1 MNHEY, CDR2 SMNVEV (reference sequence). J was trimmed by 6 bases and V by 5 bases; bases with no gene match: 7. The CDR3 totals 15 residues. The CDR3 spells CASSADRGLGQPQHF. For the CDR3, the DNA is TGTGCCAGCAGTGCCGACAGGGGGCTAGGTCAGCCCCAGCATTTT.

Only one count was recorded for this clone. The chain carries TRBV3-1 (or the pseudogene TRBV3-2) and TRBJ2-3, with a weak D call TRBD2 (6 bases). The CDR3 runs to 15 residues. Germline V gives CDR1 LGHDT, CDR2 YNNKEL (reference sequence). V was shortened by 3 bases and J by 0 bases, with 10 bases between the two germline ends. This CDR3 reads CASSHAGFSTDTQYF. CDR3 coding DNA: TGTGCCAGCAGCCATGCGGGGTTCAGCACAGATACGCAGTATTTT.

The chain couples TRBV28 to TRBJ2-2; perhaps TRBD2 as D (6 bases). Germline lookup yields CDR1 MDHEN and CDR2 SYDVKM. The CDR3 runs to 15 residues. V lost 6 bases, J lost 4 bases, and 15 bases lay in between. The CDR3 loop is CASRRRAPGTGELFF. The CDR3, as DNA: TGTGCCAGCAGGAGGAGGGCGCCGGGCACCGGGGAGCTGTTTTTT.

This chain uses TRBV19 with TRBJ1-6; 7 nucleotides agree with TRBD1. CDR1 is LNHDA, CDR2 SQIVND, per germline (reference sequence). The CDR3 has 18 residues. Trimming removed 7 bases from V and 0 bases from J; junction bases left unmatched: 12. CDR3 DNA sequence: TGTGCCAGTAAGGGGGCACAGGGCCGGAGCTCCTATAATTCACCCCTCCACTTT. Protein sequence: CASKGAQGRSSYNSPLHF.

CDR3 DNA sequence: TGTGCCAGCTCACCACGAGCGAGCCCGGCAGGGGAGTATAATTCACCCCTCCACTTT. This gives the protein CASSPRASPAGEYNSPLHF. The chain uses TRBV18 and TRBJ1-6, with TRBD1 as a possible D gene (6 bases). V lost 1 base and J 4 bases, leaving 20 bases between the germline ends. The CDR3 spans 19 residues. CDR1 is KGHSH and CDR2 is LQKENI in the germline V gene.

The chain combines TRBV5-4 with TRBJ2-1; 8 bases agree with TRBD1. Germline trimming cut 0 bases from V and 4 bases from J; bases unmatched to any gene: 3. CDR1 is SGHNT and CDR2 is YYREEE in the germline V gene (reference sequence). The CDR3 spans 15 residues. CDR3 loop: CASSLGQGYYNEQFF. The CDR3, as DNA: TGTGCCAGCAGCTTGGGACAGGGGTATTACAATGAGCAGTTCTTC.

The J gene is TRBJ1-1, the V gene TRBV10-2; D possibly corresponds to TRBD1 (5 bases). The CDR3 covers 13 residues. Germline CDR1 is WSHSY and CDR2 is SAAADI. V shed 7 bases and J shed 1 base, with 10 bases lying between them. This CDR3 is CASTSGGNTEAFF. The DNA for the CDR3 is TGCGCCAGCACTAGCGGGGGGAACACTGAAGCTTTCTTT.

This sequence joins TRBV5-6 and TRBJ2-5; D unclear. Trimming took off 3 bases at V and 5 bases at J, with 17 bases between the two ends. Germline V CDR1 and CDR2: SGHDT, YYEEEE. The CDR3 totals 15 residues. The DNA of the CDR3 is TGTGCCAGCAGCTACGTTCAGTCAGGTTGGGAGACCCAGTACTTC. Encoded protein: CASSYVQSGWETQYF. Full variable domain (missing parts from reference TRBV5-6 and TRBJ2-5): DAGVTQSPTHLIKTRGQQVTLRCSPKSGHDTVSWYQQALGQGPQFIFQYYEEEERQRGNFPDRFSGHQFPNYSSELNVNALLLGDSALYLCASSYVQSGWETQYFGPGTRLLVL.

J is TRBJ2-7 and V is TRBV6-5; 9 bases agree with TRBD1. Germline V CDR1 and CDR2: MNHEY, SVGAGI. CDR3 length: 13 residues. V lost 8 bases and J lost 3; bases outside the gene matches: 5. CDR3: CASQTGGDYEQYF. In DNA, the CDR3 is TGTGCCAGCCAGACAGGGGGTGACTACGAGCAGTACTTC.

This chain connects TRBV5-4 to TRBJ2-5; TRBD2 is a possible D gene (5 bases). The V and J ends lost 4 bases and 7 bases respectively, with 20 bases between them. This CDR3 region has 15 residues. The germline CDR1 and CDR2 sequences are SGHNT and YYREEE (reference sequence). CDR3 DNA sequence: TGTGCCAGCAGCATGACTGCGAGACCTGAGGGGACCCAGTACTTC. Amino acid sequence: CASSMTARPEGTQYF.

The gene calls are TRBV30 and TRBJ1-2, with TRBD1 matching over 10 bases. Germline V gives CDR1 GTSNPN, CDR2 SVGIG (reference sequence). The CDR3 is 15 amino acids. J lost 4 bases, V lost 2 bases, and 7 bases had no gene match. This CDR3 is CAWSLDRGRGYGYTF. CDR3 coding DNA: TGTGCCTGGAGTCTTGACAGGGGGCGAGGCTATGGCTACACCTTC.

The chain recombines TRBV19 with TRBJ1-2; D is unclear. Germline V lookup: CDR1 LNHDA, CDR2 SQIVND (reference sequence). The CDR3 loop spans 16 amino acids. Trimming removed 1 base at V and 2 bases at J, with 14 bases between. CDR3 amino acids: CASSIGVQAFNYGYTF. CDR3 sequence (DNA): TGTGCCAGTAGTATAGGGGTTCAGGCCTTCAACTATGGCTACACCTTC.

V and J are TRBV18 and TRBJ1-5; TRBD1 aligns across 11 bases. Germline assignment: CDR1 KGHSH and CDR2 LQKENI. J was trimmed by 2 bases and V by 3 bases; bases with no gene match: 3. The CDR3 loop spans 16 amino acids. DNA for the CDR3: TGTGCCAGCTCACCGGGGGACAGGGGGGGCAATCAGCCCCAGCATTTT. Amino acid sequence: CASSPGDRGGNQPQHF.

This rearrangement joins TRBV5-1 to TRBJ2-3, with D possibly TRBD1 on 6 matching bases. The germline V gene has CDR1 SGHRS and CDR2 YFSETQ. The CDR3 runs to 13 residues. The ends were cut back, 4 bases at V and 5 bases at J, with 11 bases in the middle. The CDR3 DNA reads TGCGCCAGCAGCGTACAGGGTGTAGATACGCAGTATTTT. It yields the protein CASSVQGVDTQYF.

V and J are TRBV4-1 and TRBJ2-3; tentatively, D is TRBD2 (6 bases). V gave up 4 bases and J gave up 8 bases, with 22 bases separating them. The CDR3 covers 16 residues. Germline CDR1 MGHRA, CDR2 YSYEKL. CDR3 sequence reads: CASSPRTNGPGGTQYF. CDR3 nucleotide sequence: TGCGCCAGCAGCCCCCGGACTAATGGCCCAGGAGGTACGCAGTATTTT.

This clone was detected once. The chain carries TRBV7-9 and TRBJ2-6; unclear D gene. V was cut by 4 bases and J by 4 bases, with 11 bases left in between. Germline lookup yields CDR1 SEHNR and CDR2 FQNEAQ (reference sequence). There are 15 residues in the CDR3. CDR3 amino acids: CASSSPRFGANVLTF. The DNA for the CDR3 is TGTGCCAGCAGCTCCCCCAGGTTCGGGGCCAACGTCCTGACTTTC.